This T cell receptor (beta chain) was sequenced for a study of blood T cell repertoires in COVID-19. Study as a whole: Whether acute or convalescent, the COVID-19 samples came from the United States, Italy and Spain. In each case, the material was cDNA or gDNA derived from T cells, B-cell-depleted T cells, or PBMCs.

Germline V gives CDR1 MGHRA, CDR2 YSYEKL. This CDR3 has 20 residues. Trimming pared 0 bases from V and 0 bases from J, leaving 20 bases between. Seattle patient enrollment occurred during active infection, with longitudinal follow-up thereafter. In the original processing: Amplification of reference gene primers provided the estimated nucleated cell counts. Assay: immunoSEQ multiplex PCR; the TCRdb copy retains only in-frame clones and omits some. V, J and clone size were drawn from that table, and D and trimming were deduced from the DNA. Counted here are more than 250,000 clones, 75% to 90% occurring once; the ten biggest clones make up 6% to 8%.

The V gene is TRBV4-1, the J gene TRBJ1-4; D is perhaps TRBD1 (6 bases). This clonotype originated in a woman between 50 and 59 years old with COVID-19, enrolled during active disease. The sequencing sample was made of peripheral blood. This CDR3 reads CASSQEGSDSLVATNEKLFF. Written as DNA, the CDR3 is TGCGCCAGCAGCCAAGAGGGGTCGGACAGTCTAGTTGCAACTAATGAAAAACTGTTTTTT.